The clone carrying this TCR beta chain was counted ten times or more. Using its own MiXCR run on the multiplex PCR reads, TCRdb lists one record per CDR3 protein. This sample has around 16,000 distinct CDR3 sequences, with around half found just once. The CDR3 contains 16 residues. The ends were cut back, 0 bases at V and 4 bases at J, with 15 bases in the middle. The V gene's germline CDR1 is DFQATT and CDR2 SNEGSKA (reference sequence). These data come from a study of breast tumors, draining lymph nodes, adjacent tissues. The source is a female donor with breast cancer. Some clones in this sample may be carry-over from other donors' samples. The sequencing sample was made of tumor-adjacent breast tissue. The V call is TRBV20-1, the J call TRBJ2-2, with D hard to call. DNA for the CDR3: TGCAGTGCTAGAGATGGTGGCAGGCAGCCCACCGGGGAGCTGTTTTTT. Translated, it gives CSARDGGRQPTGELFF.